The 15 T cell receptor beta chains given below trace back to one sample, sequenced in a study of regulatory T cells in long-lasting Graves disease (dated by TCRdb to about 2021). The library was obtained by multiplex PCR. TCRdb lists the instrument as Illumina HiSeq 4000. CDR3 regions were amplified by Arm-PCR with iRepertoire HTBI primers to construct TCR beta libraries. In-frame beta chains were kept once TCRdb had trimmed the public reads at Q25 with fastp and called clones with MiXCR. Rows are combined by CDR3 protein, so each entry shows the most common genes and DNA. For this sample the table gives around 400,000 distinct CDR3 sequences, of which 12% were detected only once. Under 20% of the sample belongs to the ten largest clones. The time point label, read with the paper, signifies: newly diagnosed GD, antithyroid drugs for less than 3 months. For both TCR sequencing and RNA sequencing, RNA was extracted from PBMCs using TRIzol.

The sample was also linked to a second study, of T cells in Graves' hyperthyroidism and ophthalmopathy.

The source was peripheral blood mononuclear cells (PBMCs), collected at new diagnosis, from a patient treated with antithyroid drugs. These receptors all stem from a woman between 18 and 30 years old with Graves disease. Donor details come from another sample of the same person, matched by shared clones.

Points on this clonotype: This may arise from a read error, as a much more abundant clone is one base away. The chain has TRBV20-1 and TRBJ2-7; D remains unclear. This CDR3 comprises 12 residues. Germline V gives CDR1 DFQATT, CDR2 SNEGSKA (reference sequence). The DNA for the CDR3 is TGCAGTTATTCGAGGACCGTCTACGAGCGGTACTTC. It is translated as CSYSRTVYERYF.

DNA of the CDR3: TGTGCCAGCAGCTTACTCTCCGCCGGGGAGCTGTTTTTT. It codes for CASSLLSAGELFF. This sequence joins TRBV7-9 and TRBJ2-2; D unclear. V lost 2 bases, J lost 6 bases, and 7 bases lay in between. Germline-derived CDR1 and CDR2 are SEHNR and FQNEAQ (reference sequence). The length of the CDR3 is 13 residues.

The rearrangement links TRBV12-3 or TRBV12-4 to TRBJ2-5, with a possible D match to TRBD1 (6 bases). The germline V and J ends were trimmed by 7 bases and 4 bases, with 13 bases remaining between them. CDR3 length: 13 amino acids. The CDR3 region is CASTRDTSETQYF. CDR3 nucleotide sequence: TGTGCCAGCACCAGGGACACCTCAGAGACCCAGTACTTC.

The chain links TRBV7-9 to TRBJ1-5, with 7 nucleotides matching TRBD1. V was clipped by 1 base and J by 6 bases; unmatched bases: 9. Germline CDR1 SEHNR, CDR2 FQNEAQ (reference sequence). The CDR3 contains 16 residues. CDR3 in amino acids: CASSLGRGLLSQPQHF. CDR3 DNA sequence: TGTGCCAGCAGCTTAGGAAGGGGGCTCCTGAGTCAGCCCCAGCATTTT.

This clonotype was seen ten or more times. The V call is TRBV18, the J call TRBJ2-5; 7 positions match TRBD2. CDR3 length: 17 residues. Unmatched junction bases numbered 12, after V lost 3 bases and J lost 2 bases. Germline CDR1 is KGHSH and CDR2 is LQKENI. DNA for the CDR3: TGTGCCAGCTCACCCAGGCTTCTGGGACTACAACAAGAGACCCAGTACTTC. Translating it yields CASSPRLLGLQQETQYF.

This clonotype occurred a few times. The gene calls are TRBV12-5 and TRBJ1-2; TRBD1 agrees at 7 bases. V dropped 7 bases and J dropped 8; count of bases not matched to a gene: 31. Germline V lookup: CDR1 LGHNT, CDR2 FRNRAP. The CDR3 extends over 20 amino acids. The CDR3 protein is CASAFTTTPSGGRVLGGYTF. The DNA for the CDR3 is TGTGCTAGTGCCTTTACTACTACTCCGTCAGGGGGTCGAGTCTTAGGGGGCTACACCTTC.

The chain uses TRBV18 and TRBJ1-1, with TRBD1 matching over 8 bases. V lost 4 bases, J lost 1 base, and 11 bases stayed unmatched. The CDR3 is 17 amino acids. Germline CDR1 is KGHSH and CDR2 is LQKENI. This chain's CDR3 is CASSRYTKGQANTEAFF. DNA of the CDR3: TGTGCCAGCTCACGGTACACAAAGGGACAGGCGAACACTGAAGCTTTCTTT.

This clonotype was recorded many times. The chain is built from TRBV28 and TRBJ1-6; possibly TRBD1 for D (5 bases). Germline V gene sequence: CDR1 MDHEN, CDR2 SYDVKM. This CDR3 region has 14 residues. Trimming pared 3 bases from V and 7 bases from J, leaving 10 bases between. The CDR3 sequence is CASSLGGPNSPLHF. The CDR3 bases are TGTGCCAGCAGTTTGGGGGGACCGAATTCACCCCTCCACTTT.

The gene calls are TRBV20-1 and TRBJ2-7; 7 bases match TRBD2. CDR1 is DFQATT, CDR2 SNEGSKA, per germline (reference sequence). The CDR3 has 16 amino acids. Unmatched junction bases numbered 14, after V lost 6 bases and J lost 0 bases. The CDR3 is CSAREVRRTSSYEQYF. CDR3 sequence (DNA): TGCAGTGCACGGGAGGTACGGCGGACCAGCTCCTACGAGCAGTACTTC.

This clonotype was picked up many times. This sequence joins TRBV20-1 and TRBJ2-2; possibly TRBD1 for D (6 bases). Trimming shortened V by 8 bases and J by 9 bases, and 19 bases separated the two germline ends. The CDR3 covers 13 residues. Germline V CDR1 and CDR2: DFQATT, SNEGSKA (reference sequence). The CDR3 region is CSPRVRGTRELFF. The CDR3 DNA reads TGCAGTCCCCGAGTAAGGGGGACCAGGGAGCTGTTTTTT.

This clonotype showed up many times. The chain uses TRBV29-1 and TRBJ2-5; D perhaps matches TRBD2 (6 bases). The germline V gene encodes CDR1 SQVTM and CDR2 ANQGSEA. The CDR3 covers 13 residues. V lost 6 bases and J 5 bases, leaving 16 bases between the germline ends. Here the CDR3 DNA reads TGCAGCGTCTGCCGGGAGTTCGAGGAGACCCAGTACTTC. Amino acids: CSVCREFEETQYF.

This clonotype was seen many times. The rearrangement links TRBV7-9 to TRBJ1-2; D remains ambiguous. With 1 base removed from V and 4 bases from J, the gap between germline ends came to 16 bases. The CDR3 is 16 residues long. The germline V gene has CDR1 SEHNR and CDR2 FQNEAQ (reference sequence). The DNA of the CDR3 is TGTGCCAGCAGCTTAGGGGCTACCCTATTAGGCTATGGCTACACCTTC. Its translation is CASSLGATLLGYGYTF.

This chain joins TRBV7-6 and TRBJ2-1; 7 bases fit TRBD2. CDR1 and CDR2 (germline): SGHVS, FNYEAQ. V lost 4 bases to trimming and J lost 3 bases; unmatched junction nucleotides: 21. The CDR3 contains 20 residues. CDR3 region: CASSSRDLAEVPADYNEQFF. The DNA for the CDR3 is TGTGCCAGCAGCTCGCGCGATCTAGCGGAGGTCCCCGCTGACTACAATGAGCAGTTCTTC. The whole variable domain, remainder taken from reference TRBV7-6 and TRBJ2-1, is GAGVSQSPRYKVTKRGQDVALRCDPISGHVSLYWYRQALGQGPEFLTYFNYEAQQDKSGLPNDRFSAERPEGSISTLTIQRTEQRDSAMYRCASSSRDLAEVPADYNEQFFGPGTRLTVL.

CDR3 DNA: TGTGCCAGCAGCCCCGACCTCCCGAACACTGAAGCTTTCTTT. It translates to CASSPDLPNTEAFF. This rearrangement joins TRBV7-9 to TRBJ1-1; D gene ambiguous. This CDR3 is built from 14 residues. V lost 5 bases and J lost 1, with 11 bases in between. In germline, CDR1 is SEHNR, CDR2 FQNEAQ (reference sequence).

The table lists this clonotype with many counts. CDR3 DNA: TGTGCCAGCAGCCCCCGGAGGACCTACAATGAGCAGTTCTTC. Encoded protein: CASSPRRTYNEQFF. This sequence joins TRBV4-2 and TRBJ2-1; a possible D gene is TRBD2 (5 bases). The ends were cut back, 4 bases at V and 2 bases at J, with 9 bases in the middle. This CDR3 spans 14 amino acids. Germline CDR1 is LGHNA and CDR2 is YNFKEQ.